One and the same sample provided the 18 T cell receptor beta chains below, sequenced in a study of cytomegalovirus exposure and HLA in healthy donors. Researchers ran the PCR with 60 Vbeta and 13 Jbeta primers. Clones were sequenced by immunoSEQ multiplex PCR, and TCRdb holds only the in-frame ones, with some missing. The sample consists of 150,000 to 200,000 clones, 80% of them appearing once. Material for sequencing was PBMCs. These TCRs come from a girl aged 10 to 17 in good health and CMV-seropositive.

The chain uses TRBV4-2 and TRBJ1-2; a possible D gene is TRBD1 (5 bases). V lost 6 bases to trimming and J lost 0 bases, with 29 bases between them. Germline V gives CDR1 LGHNA, CDR2 YNFKEQ. The CDR3 is made up of 20 amino acids. CDR3 residues: CASSPLPSSRQGYPNYGYTF. As DNA, the CDR3 is TGTGCCAGCAGTCCCCTCCCCTCGAGCCGGCAGGGCTATCCTAACTATGGCTACACCTTC.

The V gene is TRBV30, the J gene TRBJ2-5, with TRBD2 identical over 7 bases. The CDR3 has 13 amino acids. V was pared by 5 bases and J by 5 bases, with 8 bases of the junction left unmatched. Germline V gives CDR1 GTSNPN, CDR2 SVGIG (reference sequence). The CDR3 DNA reads as TGTGCCTGGTCGGGCGGGAGTGGGGAGACCCAGTACTTC. Its protein is CAWSGGSGETQYF.

This chain joins TRBV27 and TRBJ2-1, with 10 bases fitting TRBD2. Germline loops: CDR1 MNHEY, CDR2 SMNVEV (reference sequence). Trimming took 9 bases from V and 8 from J; bases not matched to a gene: 10. The CDR3 totals 14 residues. The CDR3 bases are TGTGCCAGTAAGCGGGAGGGCCCGGCTCATGAGCAGTTCTTC. Its translation is CASKREGPAHEQFF.

The gene calls are TRBV30 and TRBJ2-1, with 12 bases aligning to TRBD2. The CDR3 runs 16 residues. Germline CDR1 GTSNPN, CDR2 SVGIG (reference sequence). The V gene end was trimmed by 5 bases and the J gene end by 3 bases; junction bases not matched to a gene: 8. The CDR3 loop reads CAWAGLAGGIYNEQFF. The CDR3 DNA sequence: TGTGCCTGGGCGGGTCTAGCGGGAGGGATCTACAATGAGCAGTTCTTC.

The rearrangement links TRBV28 to TRBJ2-6, with D maybe TRBD2 (6 bases). The CDR3 totals 18 residues. V shed 1 base and J shed 4 bases, with 17 bases lying between them. Germline values: CDR1 MDHEN, CDR2 SYDVKM. The CDR3 DNA sequence: TGTGCCAGCAGTTTATCCAGCGCTGGGAGGTCGGGGGCCAACGTCCTGACTTTC. Protein sequence: CASSLSSAGRSGANVLTF.

The chain employs TRBV7-9 and TRBJ1-3; TRBD1 agrees at 7 bases. The V segment lost 4 bases and the J segment 5 bases; nucleotides outside the gene matches: 8. The CDR3 extends over 15 amino acids. The germline gives CDR1 SEHNR, CDR2 FQNEAQ (reference sequence). CDR3 region: CASSSDRSLRNTIYF. The CDR3 coding sequence is TGTGCCAGCAGCTCGGACAGGAGCCTCCGAAACACCATATATTTT.

The chain joins TRBV11-2 to TRBJ2-1, with D perhaps matching TRBD2 (6 bases). CDR3 length equals 15 residues. Germline CDR1 reads SGHAT; CDR2 reads FQNNGV. V shed 0 bases and J shed 9 bases, with 15 bases lying between them. The CDR3 reads CASSLEPRESAEQFF. The CDR3, as DNA: TGTGCCAGCAGCTTAGAACCACGGGAGTCGGCTGAGCAGTTCTTC.

The V gene is TRBV27, the J gene TRBJ1-1; 7 nucleotides align to TRBD1. CDR1 MNHEY and CDR2 SMNVEV come from the germline V gene (reference sequence). There are 14 residues in the CDR3. The V segment lost 5 bases and the J segment 5 bases; nucleotides outside the gene matches: 8. CDR3 residues: CASSPTGQPTEAFF. CDR3 in DNA: TGTGCCAGCAGTCCTACGGGACAGCCAACTGAAGCTTTCTTT.

The CDR3 DNA reads as TGTGCCAGCAGCCATGCCGGGACAATGGAACCTGAAGCTTTCTTT. It is translated as CASSHAGTMEPEAFF. The chain has TRBV14 and TRBJ1-1; possibly TRBD1 for D (6 bases). V lost 3 bases and J lost 6, with 17 bases in between. Germline V gene data show CDR1 as SGHDN and CDR2 as FVKESK. This CDR3 comprises 15 residues.

The sample holds a few counts of this clone. The chain is built from TRBV10-3 and TRBJ1-3; the D is unclear. The CDR3 totals 14 residues. Trimming took 6 bases from V and 0 from J, leaving 9 bases between them. Germline V CDR1 and CDR2: ENHRY, SYGVKD. This CDR3 reads CAISPAGSGNTIYF. CDR3 nucleotide sequence: TGTGCCATCAGCCCCGCCGGCTCTGGAAACACCATATATTTT.

V usage is TRBV11-1 and J usage is TRBJ2-2; D is perhaps TRBD2 (6 bases). The V gene's germline CDR1 is SGHAT and CDR2 FQDESV (reference sequence). Between the trimmed V and J ends, which lost 2 bases and 1 base, there was a span of 8 bases. The CDR3 is made up of 15 amino acids. The chain's CDR3 is CASSLRRGNTGELFF. In DNA form, the CDR3 reads TGTGCCAGCAGCTTACGGCGGGGGAACACCGGGGAGCTGTTTTTT.

The chain employs TRBV25-1 and TRBJ2-5; 7 bases map to TRBD2. This CDR3 is built from 16 residues. Germline loops: CDR1 MGHDK, CDR2 SYGVNS. Germline trimming cut 3 bases from V and 1 base from J; bases unmatched to any gene: 8. The CDR3 region has the DNA TGTGCCAGCAGTGATGACGCGGGAGCATTCCAAGAGACCCAGTACTTC. Its protein product is CASSDDAGAFQETQYF.

The chain couples TRBV5-8 to TRBJ2-2, with D maybe TRBD1 (6 bases). V lost 5 bases, J lost 5 bases, and 19 bases lay in between. The CDR3 loop spans 16 amino acids. Germline-derived CDR1 and CDR2 are SGHTS and YDEGEE. The CDR3 nucleotides are TGTGCCAGCAGGAAACTACAGGGCTCGGTGACCGGGGAGCTGTTTTTT. This sequence encodes CASRKLQGSVTGELFF. Drawing the rest from reference TRBV5-8 and TRBJ2-2, the complete variable domain is EAGVTQSPTHLIKTRGQQATLRCSPISGHTSVYWYQQALGLGLQFLLWYDEGEERNRGNFPPRFSGRQFPNYSSELNVNALELEDSALYLCASRKLQGSVTGELFFGEGSRLTVL.

The chain couples TRBV5-1 to TRBJ1-3; perhaps TRBD1 as D (5 bases). This CDR3 is 15 amino acids long. V was cut by 2 bases and J by 4 bases, with 13 bases left in between. In germline, CDR1 is SGHRS, CDR2 YFSETQ. DNA of the CDR3: TGCGCCAGCAGCTTAGGGGAATATTCCGGAAACACCATATATTTT. Translation: CASSLGEYSGNTIYF.

The chain has TRBV12-5 and TRBJ1-5; the match to TRBD1 covers 11 bases. CDR3 size: 19 residues. The V gene end was trimmed by 2 bases and the J gene end by 1 base; junction bases not matched to a gene: 10. Germline CDR1 LGHNT, CDR2 FRNRAP. The CDR3 nucleotides are TGTGCTAGTGGTTTGCTAAGGACAGGGGGCGAAGTAAGCAATCAGCCCCAGCATTTT. It yields the protein CASGLLRTGGEVSNQPQHF. Together with reference TRBV12-5 and TRBJ1-5, the CDR3 gives the full variable domain: DARVTQTPRHKVTEMGQEVTMRCQPILGHNTVFWYRQTMMQGLELLAYFRNRAPLDDSGMPKDRFSAEMPDATLATLKIQPSEPRDSAVYFCASGLLRTGGEVSNQPQHFGDGTRLSIL.

The J gene is TRBJ2-5, the V gene TRBV5-4, with unresolved D. Germline CDR1 is SGHNT and CDR2 is YYREEE (reference sequence). V was trimmed by 5 bases and J by 1 base, leaving 12 bases between them. This CDR3 region has 14 residues. CDR3 amino acids: CASRLTQTQETQYF. The CDR3 DNA reads TGTGCCAGCAGGTTGACACAGACCCAAGAGACCCAGTACTTC.

A few counts support this clone. The V and J genes are TRBV7-2 and TRBJ2-3; 7 nucleotides agree with TRBD2. Trimming removed 3 bases from V and 4 bases from J; junction bases left unmatched: 7. Looked up from germline, CDR1 is SGHTA and CDR2 is FQGNSA. This CDR3 is built from 15 residues. The DNA for the CDR3 is TGTGCCAGCAGCTTCCGGGGGGAAGTGGCAGATACGCAGTATTTT. Its protein is CASSFRGEVADTQYF.

The gene calls are TRBV29-1 and TRBJ1-2; D remains ambiguous. The CDR3 totals 13 residues. In germline, CDR1 is SQVTM, CDR2 ANQGSEA. With 1 base removed from V and 0 bases from J, the gap between germline ends came to 6 bases. The CDR3 here is CSVEGAANYGYTF. The CDR3 region has the DNA TGCAGCGTTGAAGGGGCCGCTAACTATGGCTACACCTTC.